This T cell receptor beta chain was sequenced during a study of tumor-infiltrating lymphocytes in primary liver carcinoma (dated by TCRdb to between 2016 and 2019). Concerning the study at large: Between late 2015 and March 2016, 5 or 6 patients in China with histopathologically diagnosed primary liver carcinoma had their tumors surgically resected. Reproducibility between technical replicate repertoires was high, with correlation coefficients above 0.95 and mean shared-clone rates roughly 0.91. Hepatocellular carcinoma (four) or combined HCC and intrahepatic cholangiocarcinoma (one) was present in the five patients, who were three men and two women aged 30 to 69 years. TCRbeta repertoire sequencing covered 35 or so specimens from 5 patients: roughly 25 tumor regions, 5 adjacent noncancerous liver tissues and 5 peripheral blood samples. For each liver tumor, the study sampled five regions along with adjacent normal tissue and blood, and applied TCRbeta repertoire sequencing, expression microarrays and whole-exome sequencing. The tumors of the five patients were staged as T1-T3 N0M0, with maximum diameters ranging from roughly 4 to 10 cm. Each sample produced about 3.5 to 7.13 million productive TCRbeta reads, and read depth showed no significant difference between tissue types.

What the authors observed across the whole study: Repertoire overlap was higher between tumor regions (mean around 35%) than tumor-adjacent (approximately 17%) or tumor-blood (about 14%) pairs, consistent with antigen-driven expansion. A significantly larger repertoire fraction was made up by the top 250 clones in tumors than in blood (p = 0.039). Since the samples were bulk and unsorted, there was no way to compare CD4+ and CD8+ T cell repertoires. Only a few patients were included in the study, and the authors note that the findings should be validated in a larger study. Because sequencing covered only the TCR beta chain and unpaired alpha chains were not captured, true repertoire diversity is likely underestimated.

With respect to this clonotype: The antigen it recognizes is unknown. An end of the junction differs from the germline gene, which may be a read error.

CDR1 MNHEY and CDR2 SVGEGT were looked up in the germline V gene. Inclusive of the bounding cysteine and phenylalanine, the CDR3 is 18 residues long. Only the CDR3 part of the read is kept: 54 bases, read in frame from the first base. Blood RNA was extracted from unsorted whole blood using TRIzol reagent, and germline DNA was obtained with the DNeasy Blood & Tissue kit. At the time of sampling, the patients were treatment-naive and had chronic HBV infection. Approximately 4.1 milliliters of peripheral blood were collected into K2EDTA tubes before surgery. TCRbeta-specific cDNA was reverse-transcribed from around 0.45 ug total RNA using a constant-region primer and ProtoScript II reverse transcriptase. TCRbeta libraries were built with three nested multiplex PCR rounds, a slightly modified ARM-PCR procedure. Each of the first two PCR rounds ran for approximately 10 cycles using multiplex TRBV1-TRBV30 forward primers together with a Cbeta reverse primer. Sample barcodes and Illumina adapters were attached in a final 25-cycle PCR using Deep VentR polymerase. Before sequencing, amplicons of 200-500 bp were gel-purified using a QIAquick gel extraction kit. An Illumina HiSeq 2500 was used to sequence the TCRbeta amplicons, generating 250-bp paired-end reads. In the original analysis: Quality trimming of reads was performed with Trimmomatic v0.33, and paired reads were merged with FLASH v1.2.11 so that full CDR3 sequences could be recovered. MiGEC v1.2.1b assigned V, D and J germline segments to the rearranged TCRbeta sequences. Clonotype statistics, along with Shannon-Wiener diversity indices, were calculated using VDJtools v1.0.0. Except for diversity analysis, only each sample's 250 most abundant clonotypes were used in subsequent analyses to reduce sampling bias. The public reads were reanalyzed by TCRdb: fastp trimming at Q25, MiXCR alignment, in-frame beta chains only. Merged by CDR3 protein, the rows form single entries marked with the most common genes and DNA. Here the V and J calls rest on TCRdb's processing, not on the authors' analysis. Here the sample has 190,000 or so distinct CDR3 sequences; approximately 65% occur a single time. The ten largest clones represent roughly 7% of the sample.

Sequenced: peripheral blood. The chain couples TRBV6-2 or TRBV6-3 to TRBJ1-1, with a weak D call of TRBD1 (5 bases match). The sequence came from a woman aged 55 to 70 with primary liver carcinoma and hepatitis B virus infection. The CDR3 protein sequence reads: CASSFLFPRAATDTEASF. The DNA sequence follows: TGTGCCAGCAGTTTCCTTTTTCCGCGGGCGGCCACGGACACTGAAGCTTCCTTT.